These 11 T cell receptor beta chains share one sample of origin, sequenced in a study of blood T cell repertoires in COVID-19. TCRdb's table, derived via immunoSEQ multiplex PCR, lists solely in-frame clones and lacks some. The sample yields 90,000 or so clones, approximately 91% seen once. The specimen sequenced was peripheral blood. Receptors originate from a man aged 55 to 70 with COVID-19, enrolled during active disease.

This clone was detected once. The chain uses TRBV2 and TRBJ2-7; perhaps TRBD2 as D (6 bases). The germline V gene encodes CDR1 SNHLY and CDR2 FYNNEI. The CDR3 runs to 16 residues. With 4 bases removed from V and 2 bases from J, the gap between germline ends came to 18 bases. CDR3 loop: CASSGSGRGVPYEQYF. The CDR3 DNA follows: TGTGCCAGCAGTGGATCGGGGCGGGGAGTCCCCTACGAGCAGTACTTC.

V is TRBV4-1 and J is TRBJ2-7; D may be TRBD1 (6 bases). The V end was cut by 4 bases, the J end by 0 bases, with 22 bases between. Germline V gene lookup returns CDR1 MGHRA and CDR2 YSYEKL. The CDR3 extends over 18 amino acids. CDR3 loop: CASSPRDIILTDSYEQYF. CDR3 coding DNA: TGCGCCAGCAGCCCCCGGGACATCATCCTGACTGACTCCTACGAGCAGTACTTC.

The chain uses TRBV7-3 and TRBJ2-1; D is ambiguous. Trimming took 5 bases from V and 5 from J, leaving 10 bases between them. CDR3 length: 13 residues. Germline CDR1 is SGHTA and CDR2 is FQGTGA. The CDR3 is CASSPPGDNEQFF. CDR3 sequence (DNA): TGTGCCAGCAGCCCCCCGGGTGACAATGAGCAGTTCTTC. The variable domain in full, with the rest retrieved from reference TRBV7-3 and TRBJ2-1, is GAGVSQTPSNKVTEKGKYVELRCDPISGHTALYWYRQSLGQGPEFLIYFQGTGAADDSGLPNDRFFAVRPEGSVSTLKIQRTERGDSAVYLCASSPPGDNEQFFGPGTRLTVL.

CDR3: CASSLDGTGSYEQYF. CDR3 sequence (DNA): TGTGCCAGCAGCTTAGATGGGACAGGGTCCTACGAGCAGTACTTC. The rearrangement joins TRBV11-3 to TRBJ2-7; 9 nucleotides agree with TRBD1. This CDR3 region has 15 residues. Germline CDR1 SGHNT, CDR2 YENEEA. Losses at the gene ends were 0 bases for V and 1 base for J; bases not matched to a gene: 1. Looking up the rest from reference TRBV11-3 and TRBJ2-7 gives the full variable domain: EAGVVQSPRYKIIEKKQPVAFWCNPISGHNTLYWYLQNLGQGPELLIRYENEEAVDDSQLPKDRFSAERLKGVDSTLKIQPAELGDSAVYLCASSLDGTGSYEQYFGPGTRLTVT.

The V call is TRBV7-9, the J call TRBJ1-2, with a tentative D call TRBD1 (5 bases). CDR1 and CDR2 (germline): SEHNR, FQNEAQ (reference sequence). V shed 2 bases and J shed 3 bases, with 7 bases lying between them. This CDR3 region has 13 residues. The CDR3 DNA follows: TGTGCCAGCAGCTTATGGGGGGACTATGGCTACACCTTC. Translated: CASSLWGDYGYTF.

The V call is TRBV20-1, the J call TRBJ2-6; no firm D call. V lost 3 bases to trimming and J lost 6 bases, with 6 bases between them. CDR1 is DFQATT and CDR2 is SNEGSKA in the germline V gene (reference sequence). CDR3 length: 12 residues. The CDR3: CSASALANVLTF. The CDR3 DNA reads TGCAGTGCTAGTGCTTTGGCCAACGTCCTGACTTTC.

As regards this clone: The junction does not match germline at one end; this may be a read error. V usage is TRBV6-4 and J usage is TRBJ2-1; a weak D match, TRBD2 (5 bases). The CDR3 contains 12 residues. Germline V gene sequence: CDR1 MRHNA, CDR2 SNTAGT. The CDR3 DNA follows: TGTGCCAGCAGTGAATCTCCGGGAAGATTACTCTTC. Its protein product is CASSESPGRLLF.

The CDR3 DNA reads as TGTGCCAGCAGTGAAGGGGCAAGAGCAACTAATGAAAAACTGTTTTTT. Its protein is CASSEGARATNEKLFF. The genes are TRBV6-1 and TRBJ1-4, with no clear D. From germline, CDR1 is MNHNS and CDR2 SASEGT. V lost 1 base, J lost 0 bases, and 9 bases lay in between. This CDR3 comprises 16 residues.

V usage is TRBV29-1 and J usage is TRBJ1-1; 10 positions agree with TRBD1. The V gene end was trimmed by 7 bases and the J gene end by 2 bases; junction bases not matched to a gene: 4. This CDR3 is built from 13 residues. Germline values: CDR1 SQVTM, CDR2 ANQGSEA. In DNA, the CDR3 is TGCAGCGCCGGGACAGGGGATAACACTGAAGCTTTCTTT. Translated, it gives CSAGTGDNTEAFF.

J is TRBJ2-1 and V is TRBV5-4; 12 bases line up with TRBD2. V was pared by 6 bases and J by 8 bases, with 6 bases of the junction left unmatched. This CDR3 contains 14 residues. Germline-derived CDR1 and CDR2 are SGHNT and YYREEE (reference sequence). The CDR3 coding sequence is TGTGCCAGCACCCAGACTAGCGGGAGTTATGAGCAGTTCTTC. It codes for CASTQTSGSYEQFF. Drawing the rest from reference TRBV5-4 and TRBJ2-1, the complete variable domain is ETGVTQSPTHLIKTRGQQVTLRCSSQSGHNTVSWYQQALGQGPQFIFQYYREEENGRGNFPPRFSGLQFPNYSSELNVNALELDDSALYLCASTQTSGSYEQFFGPGTRLTVL.

V and J are TRBV12-5 and TRBJ2-2; 9 bases are a match to TRBD1. Germline V gene lookup returns CDR1 LGHNT and CDR2 FRNRAP. The CDR3 sequence is 17 residues long. V lost 4 bases to trimming and J lost 1 base; unmatched junction nucleotides: 7. The CDR3 DNA reads TGTGCTAGTGGTTATGGGACAGGGAAGGGGAACACCGGGGAGCTGTTTTTT. This gives the protein CASGYGTGKGNTGELFF.